A single sample gave rise to the 2 T cell receptor beta chains below, sequenced in a study of beta chain features in type 1 diabetes. Study results and limitations: A moderate, significant TCRB CDR3 shortening appeared in type 1 diabetes across four CD4+ subsets.

The antigens these receptors bind are not known. All of the isolated RNA was reverse transcribed, so expressed TCRB transcripts were sequenced. Sequenced by immunoSEQ multiplex PCR; TCRdb stores in-frame clones only, minus some. Here the sample spans some 290,000 clones, over 11% being singletons. Material: naive CD4+ T cells from blood. These receptors were obtained from a man aged 25-40 years with type 1 diabetes.

The chain has TRBV6-5 and TRBJ1-2; possible D gene TRBD1, 6 bases. The CDR3 consists of 14 residues. Trimming shortened V by 5 bases and J by 5 bases, and 15 bases separated the two germline ends. Germline V gene lookup returns CDR1 MNHEY and CDR2 SVGAGI. Here the CDR3 reads CASSHYSGEYGYTF. The CDR3 region has the DNA TGTGCCAGCAGTCATTACTCAGGGGAATATGGCTACACCTTC.

The sample holds a few counts of this clone. The genes are TRBV4-2 and TRBJ1-1; D remains unclear. Trimming took 0 bases from V and 7 from J, leaving 6 bases between them. The CDR3 is 12 residues long. CDR1 LGHNA and CDR2 YNFKEQ come from the germline V gene. The CDR3 sequence: CASSQDSVEAFF. For the CDR3, the DNA is TGTGCCAGCAGCCAAGATTCAGTTGAAGCTTTCTTT.